A single sample gave rise to the 32 T cell receptor beta chains below, sequenced in a study of shared clonotypes between healthy human individuals. Assay used: immunoSEQ multiplex PCR; TCRdb lists only in-frame clones, some missing. This table has 2 million to 2.5 million clones, approximately 93% appearing once. Specimen: naive CD4+ T cells from PBMCs. Subset meaning: CD45RA+ positively selected. These receptors all stem from a man younger than 35 in good health. Some clones in this sample may be carry-over from other donors' samples.

The DNA for the CDR3 is TGTGCCAGCAGCCTAGGTTCCGGGCCCGGAGCTTTCTTT. It encodes CASSLGSGPGAFF. This chain joins TRBV7-9 and TRBJ1-1; D gene ambiguous. Germline-derived CDR1 and CDR2 are SEHNR and FQNEAQ (reference sequence). This CDR3 comprises 13 residues. V lost 5 bases and J lost 10, with 17 bases in between.

This sequence joins TRBV7-2 and TRBJ2-4, with 7 bases fitting TRBD2. With V trimmed by 5 bases and J by 0 bases, 16 bases remained unmatched. Germline V gives CDR1 SGHTA, CDR2 FQGNSA. The CDR3 runs to 19 residues. The CDR3 bases are TGTGCCAGCAGCCTCGGGGAGGGGTTTTCGGCACTAGCCAAAAACATTCAGTACTTC. Encoded protein: CASSLGEGFSALAKNIQYF.

This chain uses TRBV4-2 with TRBJ2-3; 9 nucleotides agree with TRBD1. Per germline, CDR1 LGHNA and CDR2 YNFKEQ. V shed 5 bases and J 3 bases; nucleotides not matched to a gene: 9. The CDR3 is 16 amino acids. CDR3 amino acids: CASSGRQGERTDTQYF. CDR3 DNA sequence: TGTGCCAGCAGCGGGAGACAGGGGGAAAGGACAGATACGCAGTATTTT.

This clone has a single count. This chain connects TRBV2 to TRBJ2-7; D is unclear. The germline V gene encodes CDR1 SNHLY and CDR2 FYNNEI. This CDR3 comprises 15 residues. Trimming left V 7 bases short and J 3 bases short, with 19 bases between. The chain's CDR3 is CASNEYGSRRYEQYF. CDR3 nucleotides: TGTGCCAGCAACGAATACGGGTCACGGCGCTACGAGCAGTACTTC.

Here the CDR3 reads CASSLVTGRNEKLFF. As DNA, the CDR3 is TGTGCCAGCAGCTTAGTTACAGGGAGGAATGAAAAACTGTTTTTT. The genes are TRBV7-2 and TRBJ1-4, with TRBD1 as a possible D gene (6 bases). Per the germline V gene, CDR1 is SGHTA and CDR2 is FQGNSA. Trimming shortened V by 1 base and J by 5 bases, and 11 bases separated the two germline ends. This CDR3 has 15 amino acids.

V gene TRBV29-1 combines with J gene TRBJ1-1, with TRBD1 identical over 9 bases. After removal of 6 bases from V and 4 bases from J, the junction contained 6 bases not matched to a gene. This CDR3 spans 13 amino acids. Germline assignment: CDR1 SQVTM and CDR2 ANQGSEA. The DNA for the CDR3 is TGCAGCGTCCCTGGACAGGGGAGCACTGAAGCTTTCTTT. The encoded protein is CSVPGQGSTEAFF.

The chain is built from TRBV7-9 and TRBJ2-7; D might be TRBD1 (6 bases). The CDR3 is 11 amino acids. CDR1 and CDR2 (germline): SEHNR, FQNEAQ (reference sequence). Trimming shortened V by 5 bases and J by 4 bases, and 6 bases separated the two germline ends. CDR3 loop: CASSGQYEQYF. CDR3 in DNA: TGTGCCAGCAGCGGACAGTACGAGCAGTACTTC.

This clone came up once. This rearrangement joins TRBV5-1 to TRBJ2-2, with D perhaps TRBD2 (6 bases). Germline V gives CDR1 SGHRS, CDR2 YFSETQ. Trimming left V 4 bases short and J 1 base short, with 17 bases between. This CDR3 is 17 amino acids long. The CDR3 DNA sequence: TGCGCCAGCAGCCGGGACCCGACTAGACAGAACACCGGGGAGCTGTTTTTT. Protein product: CASSRDPTRQNTGELFF.

DNA of the CDR3: TGCGCCAGCAGCTTGATACCGTTGGATAGCAATCAGCCCCAGCATTTT. Translation: CASSLIPLDSNQPQHF. This chain uses TRBV5-1 with TRBJ1-5; D is uncertain. V was pared by 1 base and J by 0 bases, with 11 bases between. The germline gives CDR1 SGHRS, CDR2 YFSETQ. The CDR3 consists of 16 residues.

The table lists this clone with a count of one. The rearrangement joins TRBV20-1 to TRBJ1-1; no clear D gene. Trimming pared 6 bases from V and 8 bases from J, leaving 13 bases between. The CDR3 sequence is 11 residues long. Germline V lookup: CDR1 DFQATT, CDR2 SNEGSKA (reference sequence). The CDR3 region is CSAMGRGEAFF. The DNA of the CDR3 is TGCAGTGCCATGGGAAGAGGGGAAGCTTTCTTT.

This chain uses TRBV14 with TRBJ2-1, with 7 bases identical to TRBD2. This CDR3 region has 14 residues. Germline V gives CDR1 SGHDN, CDR2 FVKESK. The ends lost 4 bases at V and 5 bases at J; junction bases unmatched: 5. Written as DNA, the CDR3 is TGTGCCAGCAGCCCCTACCTAGCGGACAATGAGCAGTTCTTC. Protein: CASSPYLADNEQFF.

V usage is TRBV7-2 and J usage is TRBJ2-7; 7 nucleotides agree with TRBD1. The J segment lost 5 bases and the V segment lost 1 base, leaving 8 bases of the junction unmatched. Germline lookup yields CDR1 SGHTA and CDR2 FQGNSA. This CDR3 contains 15 residues. DNA for the CDR3: TGTGCCAGCAGCTTAGAACAAGGGGGCAGTGACGAGCAGTACTTC. Its protein is CASSLEQGGSDEQYF.

The V gene is TRBV7-8, the J gene TRBJ1-2, with D possibly being TRBD1 (6 bases). Per germline, CDR1 SGHVS and CDR2 FQNEAQ. This CDR3 contains 16 residues. The V gene lost 5 bases and the J gene lost 2 bases, with 18 bases spanning the gap. The CDR3 DNA follows: TGTGCCAGCAGCAAGAACAGGGTTATTGAGAACTATGGCTACACCTTC. Protein: CASSKNRVIENYGYTF. The full variable domain, its missing parts supplied by reference TRBV7-8 and TRBJ1-2, is GAGVSQSPRYKVAKRGQDVALRCDPISGHVSLFWYQQALGQGPEFLTYFQNEAQLDKSGLPSDRFFAERPEGSVSTLKIQRTQQEDSAVYLCASSKNRVIENYGYTFGSGTRLTVV.

This clone occurred once. Other DNA variants within this sample encode the same CDR3. The gene calls are TRBV7-8 and TRBJ2-1, with 9 bases matching TRBD2. Germline-derived CDR1 and CDR2 are SGHVS and FQNEAQ. CDR3 length: 15 residues. The ends lost 5 bases at V and 4 bases at J; junction bases unmatched: 6. The CDR3 spells CASSLLAGSYNEQFF. The DNA for the CDR3 is TGTGCCAGCAGCCTTCTAGCGGGATCATACAATGAGCAGTTCTTC. Full variable domain (outside the CDR3, taken from reference TRBV7-8 and TRBJ2-1): GAGVSQSPRYKVAKRGQDVALRCDPISGHVSLFWYQQALGQGPEFLTYFQNEAQLDKSGLPSDRFFAERPEGSVSTLKIQRTQQEDSAVYLCASSLLAGSYNEQFFGPGTRLTVL.

The J gene is TRBJ2-5, the V gene TRBV28; a possible D gene is TRBD2 (5 bases). Germline-derived CDR1 and CDR2 are MDHEN and SYDVKM. The CDR3 is 15 residues long. V was trimmed by 4 bases and J by 1 base, leaving 13 bases between them. In nucleotides, the CDR3 is TGTGCCAGCAGTTCCCCGGCCAGCGGCCAAGAGACCCAGTACTTC. It encodes CASSSPASGQETQYF.

Only a few counts were recorded for this clone. The chain joins TRBV28 to TRBJ1-5; D call uncertain. V lost 8 bases and J lost 4, with 12 bases in between. CDR1 is MDHEN and CDR2 is SYDVKM in the germline V gene. CDR3 size: 13 residues. CDR3 sequence: CASGDGRNQPQHF. DNA of the CDR3: TGTGCCAGCGGTGATGGCAGGAATCAGCCCCAGCATTTT.

This sequence joins TRBV5-8 and TRBJ2-1, with D unresolved. From germline, CDR1 is SGHTS and CDR2 YDEGEE. The CDR3 has 14 amino acids. V was pared by 0 bases and J by 4 bases, with 8 bases between. This CDR3 is CASSLGLRYNEQFF. DNA of the CDR3: TGTGCCAGCAGCTTGGGCCTCCGGTACAATGAGCAGTTCTTC.

The chain combines TRBV28 with TRBJ2-7, with TRBD2 matching 8 bases. V dropped 4 bases and J dropped 5; count of bases not matched to a gene: 10. Per germline, CDR1 MDHEN and CDR2 SYDVKM. The CDR3 consists of 15 residues. CDR3 in DNA: TGTGCCAGCAGTTCGCACGGGAGGGGTAATAACGAGCAGTACTTC. Its translation is CASSSHGRGNNEQYF.

Here the CDR3 reads CASSYSKGDRGYEQYF. The CDR3 DNA is TGTGCCAGCAGTTACTCGAAGGGGGACAGGGGATACGAGCAGTACTTC. This chain uses TRBV6-6 with TRBJ2-7; 10 bases agree with TRBD1. Trimming took 0 bases from V and 4 from J; bases not matched to a gene: 6. Germline V CDR1 and CDR2: MNHNY, SVGAGI (reference sequence). CDR3 length equals 16 residues.

The V gene is TRBV28, the J gene TRBJ1-5; 7 nucleotides line up with TRBD1. J lost 4 bases, V lost 5 bases, and 11 bases had no gene match. The CDR3 consists of 16 residues. From germline, CDR1 is MDHEN and CDR2 SYDVKM. CDR3 protein: CASSKNRGRVNQPQHF. Written as DNA, the CDR3 is TGTGCCAGCAGTAAGAACAGGGGTCGGGTTAATCAGCCCCAGCATTTT.

The rearrangement uses TRBV5-1 and TRBJ2-7, with a tentative D call TRBD1 (6 bases). The V gene lost 6 bases and the J gene lost 3 bases, with 16 bases spanning the gap. Germline values: CDR1 SGHRS, CDR2 YFSETQ. This CDR3 region has 14 residues. CDR3 residues: CASTPGTHYYEQYF. The CDR3 DNA is TGCGCCAGCACCCCCGGGACACACTACTACGAGCAGTACTTC.

The chain links TRBV5-6 to TRBJ1-2; D is unresolved. This CDR3 has 14 amino acids. Trimming took off 4 bases at V and 2 bases at J, with 12 bases between the two ends. The germline V gene encodes CDR1 SGHDT and CDR2 YYEEEE. The CDR3 region has the DNA TGTGCCAGCAGCCCCACTTCCCGGAACTATGGCTACACCTTC. Translation gives CASSPTSRNYGYTF.

The chain couples TRBV29-1 to TRBJ2-3; 7 nucleotides match TRBD1. There are 16 residues in the CDR3. Per the germline V gene, CDR1 is SQVTM and CDR2 is ANQGSEA. After removal of 6 bases from V and 0 bases from J, the junction contained 12 bases not matched to a gene. As DNA, the CDR3 is TGCAGCGTCAAACCCCTGACAGGGCAGAGCACAGATACGCAGTATTTT. Translated: CSVKPLTGQSTDTQYF.

This clone was counted a single time. This sequence joins TRBV7-9 and TRBJ2-1; D is perhaps TRBD2 (5 bases). The ends were cut back, 4 bases at V and 5 bases at J, with 12 bases in the middle. This CDR3 spans 14 amino acids. CDR1 is SEHNR, CDR2 FQNEAQ, per germline (reference sequence). The CDR3: CASSYIEGHNEQFF. CDR3 coding DNA: TGTGCCAGCAGCTATATAGAGGGCCACAATGAGCAGTTCTTC. Supplemented by reference TRBV7-9 and TRBJ2-1, the full variable domain reads DTGVSQNPRHKITKRGQNVTFRCDPISEHNRLYWYRQTLGQGPEFLTYFQNEAQLEKSRLLSDRFSAERPKGSFSTLEIQRTEQGDSAMYLCASSYIEGHNEQFFGPGTRLTVL.

This clone has only one observation. The rearrangement joins TRBV15 to TRBJ2-2; D is unresolved. The V gene lost 7 bases and the J gene lost 3 bases, with 9 bases spanning the gap. Germline loops: CDR1 LNHNV, CDR2 YYDKDF (reference sequence). The CDR3 consists of 13 residues. In nucleotides, the CDR3 is TGTGCCACCAAGGTTTGGGACACCGGGGAGCTGTTTTTT. This translates into CATKVWDTGELFF.

This clone was detected only once. This chain uses TRBV7-3 with TRBJ2-7; TRBD2 aligns across 10 bases. Germline assignment: CDR1 SGHTA and CDR2 FQGTGA. J was trimmed by 2 bases and V by 2 bases; bases with no gene match: 6. The CDR3 spans 16 residues. CDR3 sequence (DNA): TGTGCCAGCAGCTTACATTCCGGGACTAGCGCCTACGAGCAGTACTTC. Protein product: CASSLHSGTSAYEQYF.

The J gene is TRBJ2-5, the V gene TRBV5-1; D may be TRBD2 (7 bases). V was clipped by 3 bases and J by 5 bases, with 17 bases between them. This CDR3 is 15 amino acids long. Germline V gene lookup returns CDR1 SGHRS and CDR2 YFSETQ. CDR3 in amino acids: CASSSGLGGLETQYF. The CDR3 DNA follows: TGCGCCAGCAGCTCAGGACTAGGGGGACTTGAGACCCAGTACTTC.

The gene calls are TRBV6-1 and TRBJ1-5; D gene unclear. Trimming pared 1 base from V and 0 bases from J, leaving 7 bases between. This CDR3 spans 15 amino acids. Germline V lookup: CDR1 MNHNS, CDR2 SASEGT. The CDR3 spells CASSEGILSNQPQHF. DNA of the CDR3: TGTGCCAGCAGTGAAGGGATCCTTAGCAATCAGCCCCAGCATTTT.

The chain combines TRBV5-4 with TRBJ2-5; 8 bases match TRBD2. Germline CDR1 reads SGHNT; CDR2 reads YYREEE (reference sequence). The ends lost 4 bases at V and 4 bases at J; junction bases unmatched: 6. CDR3 length: 14 residues. The CDR3 coding sequence is TGTGCCAGCAGCACAATCGGGGGGGGAGAGACCCAGTACTTC. Its translation is CASSTIGGGETQYF.

The rearrangement uses TRBV11-1 and TRBJ1-1; D call uncertain. V was pared by 2 bases and J by 1 base, with 5 bases between. This CDR3 region has 13 residues. Looked up from germline, CDR1 is SGHAT and CDR2 is FQDESV (reference sequence). The CDR3, as DNA: TGTGCCAGCAGCTTAAACTGGAACACTGAAGCTTTCTTT. Translated: CASSLNWNTEAFF.

This chain connects TRBV27 to TRBJ2-5; maybe TRBD2 (7 bases). The CDR3 sequence is 14 residues long. Germline V gene lookup returns CDR1 MNHEY and CDR2 SMNVEV (reference sequence). V lost 3 bases and J lost 1, with 9 bases in between. CDR3 residues: CASSFGGLQETQYF. In DNA form, the CDR3 reads TGTGCCAGCAGTTTCGGGGGGCTCCAAGAGACCCAGTACTTC.

This clone was seen a single time. CDR3 region: CASSPRPGAYNEQFF. CDR3 nucleotides: TGTGCCAGCAGCCCCCGACCAGGGGCGTACAATGAGCAGTTCTTC. The chain uses TRBV11-2 and TRBJ2-1; D is possibly TRBD1 (6 bases). The V and J ends lost 5 bases and 4 bases respectively, with 15 bases between them. CDR3 length: 15 amino acids. Per the germline V gene, CDR1 is SGHAT and CDR2 is FQNNGV.